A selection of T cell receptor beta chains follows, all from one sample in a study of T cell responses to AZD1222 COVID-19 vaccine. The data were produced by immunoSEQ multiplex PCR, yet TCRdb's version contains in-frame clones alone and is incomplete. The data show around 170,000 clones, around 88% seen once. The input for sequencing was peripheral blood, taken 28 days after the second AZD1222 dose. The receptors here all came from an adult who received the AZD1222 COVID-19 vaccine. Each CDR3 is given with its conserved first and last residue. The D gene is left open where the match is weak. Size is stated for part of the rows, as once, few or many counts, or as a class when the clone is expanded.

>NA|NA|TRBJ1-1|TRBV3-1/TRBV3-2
CASSQFRRDTEAFF
TGTGCCAGCAGCCAATTTAGGAGGGATACTGAAGCTTTCTTT
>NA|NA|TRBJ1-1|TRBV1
CTSSQGDTFGAFF
TGCACCAGCAGCCAAGGAGACACCTTTGGAGCTTTCTTT
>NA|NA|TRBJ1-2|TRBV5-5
CASSLDQGVNGYTF
TGTGCCAGCAGTCTCGATCAAGGGGTGAATGGCTACACCTTC
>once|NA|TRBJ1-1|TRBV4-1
CASSQEVQGGGEAFF
TGCGCCAGCAGCCAAGAAGTCCAAGGGGGAGGTGAAGCTTTCTTT
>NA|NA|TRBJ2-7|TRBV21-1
CASSKSDPRDRGCEQYF
TGTGCCAGCAGCAAAAGTGACCCTCGGGACAGGGGGTGCGAGCAGTACTTC
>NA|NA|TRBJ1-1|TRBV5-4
CASSLDGTTNTEAFF
TGTGCCAGCAGCTTGGACGGAACCACGAACACTGAAGCTTTCTTT
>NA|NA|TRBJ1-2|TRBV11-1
CASSQQGIGYTF
TGTGCCAGCAGCCAACAGGGAATTGGCTACACCTTC
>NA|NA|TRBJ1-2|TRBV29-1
CSASGTYGYTF
TGCAGCGCTTCCGGGACCTATGGCTACACCTTC
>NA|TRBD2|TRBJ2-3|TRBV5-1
CASSSKAGASTDTQYF
TGCGCCAGCAGCTCAAAAGCGGGGGCCAGCACAGATACGCAGTATTTT
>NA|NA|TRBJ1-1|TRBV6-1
CASSEGRVNTEAFF
TGTGCCAGCAGTGAAGGACGTGTGAACACTGAAGCTTTCTTT
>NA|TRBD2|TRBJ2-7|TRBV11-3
CASSQGLVPIYEQYF
TGTGCCAGCAGCCAAGGACTAGTCCCCATCTACGAGCAGTACTTC
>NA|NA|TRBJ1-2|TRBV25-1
CASSDLLRGMGYTF
TGTGCCAGCAGTGACCTCCTACGGGGAATGGGCTACACCTTC
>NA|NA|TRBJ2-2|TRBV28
CASNPFGDNTGELFF
TGTGCCAGCAATCCCTTCGGGGATAACACCGGGGAGCTGTTTTTT
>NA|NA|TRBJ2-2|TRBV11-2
CASSLSGPGGGELFF
TGTGCCAGCAGCTTATCCGGACCCGGGGGCGGGGAGCTGTTTTTT
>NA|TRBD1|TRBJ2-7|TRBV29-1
CSVSVTGGLDEQYF
TGCAGCGTTAGTGTGACAGGGGGTTTGGACGAGCAGTACTTC
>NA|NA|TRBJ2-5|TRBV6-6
CASSYAELETQYF
TGTGCCAGCAGTTACGCGGAGTTAGAGACCCAGTACTTC
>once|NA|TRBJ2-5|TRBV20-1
CSARDRETQYF
TGCAGTGCTAGAGATCGCGAGACCCAGTACTTC
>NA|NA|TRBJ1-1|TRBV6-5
CASRRDISGTEAFF
TGTGCCAGCAGACGGGACATTAGCGGCACTGAAGCTTTCTTT
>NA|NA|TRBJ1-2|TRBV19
CASSREGGVGYGYTF
TGTGCCAGTAGTAGGGAGGGGGGCGTGGGCTATGGCTACACCTTC
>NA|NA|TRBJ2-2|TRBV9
CASSPDSANTGELFF
TGTGCCAGCAGCCCGGACAGCGCGAACACCGGGGAGCTGTTTTTT
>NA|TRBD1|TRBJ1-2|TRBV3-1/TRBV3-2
CASSQMTGVGHGYTF
TGTGCCAGCAGCCAGATGACAGGGGTTGGGCACGGCTACACCTTC
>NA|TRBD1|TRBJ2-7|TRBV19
CASSVRDSPFYEQYF
TGTGCCAGTAGTGTACGGGACAGCCCGTTCTACGAGCAGTACTTC
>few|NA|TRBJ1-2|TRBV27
CASSGRVDDGYTF
TGTGCCAGCAGTGGCAGGGTCGACGATGGCTACACCTTC
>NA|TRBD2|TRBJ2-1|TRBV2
CASSEIAGLYNEQFF
TGTGCCAGCAGTGAAATAGCGGGGTTATACAATGAGCAGTTCTTC
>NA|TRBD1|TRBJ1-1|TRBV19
CASSLYRGRTEAFF
TGTGCCAGTAGTTTATACAGGGGTAGAACTGAAGCTTTCTTT
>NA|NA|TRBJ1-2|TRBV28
CASTGSRPIMANGYTF
TGTGCCAGCACGGGCAGTCGACCAATTATGGCTAATGGCTACACCTTC
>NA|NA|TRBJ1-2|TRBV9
CASSVEGLRGYTF
TGTGCCAGCAGCGTAGAAGGGTTAAGGGGCTACACCTTC
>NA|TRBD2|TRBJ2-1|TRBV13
CASSSRTSGGAGEQFF
TGTGCCAGCAGCTCCCGGACTAGCGGGGGGGCCGGGGAACAGTTCTTC
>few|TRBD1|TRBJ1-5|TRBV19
CASSTTGDNQPQHF
TGTGCCAGTAGTACGACAGGGGACAATCAGCCCCAGCATTTT
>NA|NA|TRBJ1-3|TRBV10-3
CAISVGGGNTIYF
TGTGCCATCAGTGTGGGGGGAGGAAACACCATATATTTT
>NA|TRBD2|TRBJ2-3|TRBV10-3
CAISESDFSGVQTDTQYF
TGTGCCATCAGTGAATCTGATTTTAGCGGGGTTCAGACAGATACGCAGTATTTT
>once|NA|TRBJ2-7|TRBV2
CASSGLQGYEQYF
TGTGCCAGCAGTGGATTACAGGGTTACGAGCAGTACTTC
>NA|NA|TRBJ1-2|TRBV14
CASSTGGLGRNGYTF
TGTGCCAGCAGCACCGGAGGACTGGGACGAAATGGCTACACCTTC
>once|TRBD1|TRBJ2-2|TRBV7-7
CASSPGTGGYTNTGELFF
TGTGCTAGCAGCCCCGGGACAGGAGGCTATACGAACACCGGGGAGCTGTTTTTT
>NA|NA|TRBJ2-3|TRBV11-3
CASSFQGSDTQYF
TGTGCCAGCAGCTTCCAGGGAAGCGATACGCAGTATTTT
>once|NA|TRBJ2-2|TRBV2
CASSEAELNTGELFF
TGTGCCAGCAGTGAAGCGGAGCTCAACACCGGGGAGCTGTTTTTT
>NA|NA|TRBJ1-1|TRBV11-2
CASSLFGWNTEAFF
TGTGCCAGCAGCTTATTCGGGTGGAACACTGAAGCTTTCTTT
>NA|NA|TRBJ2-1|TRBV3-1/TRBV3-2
CASSPVDRLDEQFF
TGTGCCAGCAGCCCGGTTGACAGGTTGGATGAGCAGTTCTTC
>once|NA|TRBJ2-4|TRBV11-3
CASSFFLIQLTIPGNIQYF
TGTGCCAGCAGCTTCTTTTTAATCCAGCTAACAATACCCGGAAACATTCAGTACTTC
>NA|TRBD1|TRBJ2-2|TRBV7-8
CASSSRPGQVSGELFF
TGTGCCAGCAGCTCCCGGCCGGGACAGGTTTCTGGGGAGCTGTTTTTT
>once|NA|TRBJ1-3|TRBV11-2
CASSLGLSGNTIYF
TGTGCCAGCAGCTTAGGGCTCTCTGGAAACACCATATATTTT
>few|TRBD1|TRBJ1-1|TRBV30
CAWRSGTGFNTEAFF
TGTGCCTGGAGGAGCGGGACAGGCTTCAACACTGAAGCTTTCTTT
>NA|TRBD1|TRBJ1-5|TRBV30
CAWSVGGQGNQPQHF
TGTGCCTGGAGTGTTGGGGGACAGGGAAATCAGCCCCAGCATTTT
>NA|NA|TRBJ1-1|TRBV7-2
CASSSLPEDTEAFF
TGTGCCAGCAGCTCCTTGCCAGAAGACACTGAAGCTTTCTTT
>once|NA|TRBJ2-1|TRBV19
CASSIDGQHLSYNEQFF
TGTGCCAGTAGTATAGATGGGCAGCACCTCTCCTACAATGAGCAGTTCTTC
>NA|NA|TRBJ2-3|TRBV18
CASSPPAGRTDTQYF
TGTGCCAGCTCACCACCGGCGGGACGCACAGATACGCAGTATTTT
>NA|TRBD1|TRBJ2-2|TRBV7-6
CASSTGGLGPNTGELFF
TGTGCCAGCAGCACAGGGGGGTTGGGGCCGAACACCGGGGAGCTGTTTTTT
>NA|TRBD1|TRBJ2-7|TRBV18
CASSPGQGGSYEQYF
TGTGCCAGCTCACCGGGACAGGGGGGTTCCTACGAGCAGTACTTC
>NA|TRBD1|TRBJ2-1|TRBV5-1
CASSRGTGKYNEQFF
TGCGCCAGCAGCCGAGGGACAGGGAAGTACAATGAGCAGTTCTTC